Sequencing of this TCR beta chain was carried out in a study of blood T cell repertoires in COVID-19. Germline CDR1 and CDR2: SGHDT and YYEEEE. This CDR3 is built from 15 residues. V trimming: 3 bases; J trimming: 7 bases; junction bases outside the gene matches: 5. The repertoire was sequenced with immunoSEQ multiplex PCR; TCRdb's copy has only in-frame clones and lacks some. The table has 100,000 to 150,000 clones, around nine tenths seen once. The sequence was collected from a woman of 80 years or more with acute or convalescent COVID-19. The sequenced material came from peripheral blood. The V and J genes are TRBV5-6 and TRBJ1-6; 9 bases agree with TRBD1. The CDR3 bases are TGTGCCAGCAGCTCGACAGGACAGGGGAATTCACCCCTCCACTTT. Its protein product is CASSSTGQGNSPLHF. Supplemented by reference TRBV5-6 and TRBJ1-6, the full variable domain reads DAGVTQSPTHLIKTRGQQVTLRCSPKSGHDTVSWYQQALGQGPQFIFQYYEEEERQRGNFPDRFSGHQFPNYSSELNVNALLLGDSALYLCASSSTGQGNSPLHFGNGTRLTVT.